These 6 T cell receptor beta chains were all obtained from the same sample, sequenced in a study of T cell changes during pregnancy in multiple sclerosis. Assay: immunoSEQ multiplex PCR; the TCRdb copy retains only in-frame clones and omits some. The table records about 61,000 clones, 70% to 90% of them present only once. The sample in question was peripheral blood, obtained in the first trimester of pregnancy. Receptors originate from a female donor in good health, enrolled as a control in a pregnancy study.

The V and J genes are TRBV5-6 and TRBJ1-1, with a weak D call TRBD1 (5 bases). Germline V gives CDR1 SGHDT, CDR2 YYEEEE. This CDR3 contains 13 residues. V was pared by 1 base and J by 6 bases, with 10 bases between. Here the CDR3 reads CASSLRQPPEAFF. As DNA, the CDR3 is TGTGCCAGCAGCTTGAGACAGCCCCCTGAAGCTTTCTTT.

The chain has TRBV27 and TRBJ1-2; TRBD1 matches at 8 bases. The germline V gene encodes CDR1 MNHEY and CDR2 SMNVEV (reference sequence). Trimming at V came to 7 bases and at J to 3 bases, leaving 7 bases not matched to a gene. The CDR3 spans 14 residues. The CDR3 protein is CASKPGQDDYGYTF. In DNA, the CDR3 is TGTGCCAGCAAACCGGGACAGGATGACTATGGCTACACCTTC.

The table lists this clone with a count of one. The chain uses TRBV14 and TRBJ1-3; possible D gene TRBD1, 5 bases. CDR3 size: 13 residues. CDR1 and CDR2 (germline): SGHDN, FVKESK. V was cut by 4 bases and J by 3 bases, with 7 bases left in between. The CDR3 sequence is CASSRGLGNTIYF. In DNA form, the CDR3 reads TGTGCCAGCAGCCGGGGCCTTGGAAACACCATATATTTT.

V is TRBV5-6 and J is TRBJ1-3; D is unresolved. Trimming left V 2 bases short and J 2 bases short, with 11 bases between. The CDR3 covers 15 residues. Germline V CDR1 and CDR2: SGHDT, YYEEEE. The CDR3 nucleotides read TGTGCCAGCAGCTTCGATACGGGGACTGGAAACACCATATATTTT. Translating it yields CASSFDTGTGNTIYF.

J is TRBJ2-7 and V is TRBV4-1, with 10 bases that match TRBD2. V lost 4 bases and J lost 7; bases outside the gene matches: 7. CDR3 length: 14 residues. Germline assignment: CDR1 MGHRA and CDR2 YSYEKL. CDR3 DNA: TGCGCCAGCAGCCGTACTAGCGGGGCTCGGGAGCAGTACTTC. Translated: CASSRTSGAREQYF.

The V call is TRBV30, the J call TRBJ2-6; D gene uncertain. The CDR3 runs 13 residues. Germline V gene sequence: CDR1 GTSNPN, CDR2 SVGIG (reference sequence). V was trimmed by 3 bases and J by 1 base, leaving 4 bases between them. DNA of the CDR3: TGTGCCTGGAGCCGGTCTGGGGCCAACGTCCTGACTTTC. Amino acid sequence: CAWSRSGANVLTF. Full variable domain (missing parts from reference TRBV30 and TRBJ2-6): SQTIHQWPATLVQPVGSPLSLECTVEGTSNPNLYWYRQAAGRGLQLLFYSVGIGQISSEVPQNLSASRPQDRQFILSSKKLLLSDSGFYLCAWSRSGANVLTFGAGSRLTVL.